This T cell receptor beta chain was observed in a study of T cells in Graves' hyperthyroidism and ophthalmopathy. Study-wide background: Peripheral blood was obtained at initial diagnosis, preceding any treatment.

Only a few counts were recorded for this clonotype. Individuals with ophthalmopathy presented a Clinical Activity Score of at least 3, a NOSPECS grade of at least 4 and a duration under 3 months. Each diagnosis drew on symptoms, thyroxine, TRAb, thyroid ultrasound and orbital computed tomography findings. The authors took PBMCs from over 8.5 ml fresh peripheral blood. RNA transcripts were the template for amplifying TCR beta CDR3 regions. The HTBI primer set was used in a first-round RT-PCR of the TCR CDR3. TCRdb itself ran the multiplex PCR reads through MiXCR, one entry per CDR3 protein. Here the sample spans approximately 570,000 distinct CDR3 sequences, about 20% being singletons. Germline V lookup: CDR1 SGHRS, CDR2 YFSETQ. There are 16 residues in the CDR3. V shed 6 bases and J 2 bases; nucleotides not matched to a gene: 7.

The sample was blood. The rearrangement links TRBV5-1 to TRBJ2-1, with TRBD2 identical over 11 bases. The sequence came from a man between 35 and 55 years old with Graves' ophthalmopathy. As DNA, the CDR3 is TGCGCCAGCACCCTAACTAGCGGGGGAACCTACAATGAGCAGTTCTTC. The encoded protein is CASTLTSGGTYNEQFF.